This is a list of T cell receptor beta chains from one sample in a study of blood T cell repertoires in COVID-19. Generated by immunoSEQ multiplex PCR, the TCRdb table keeps only in-frame clones and is missing some. The sample yields around 310,000 clones, roughly 91% seen once. The sample was PBMCs or T cells enriched from blood (not recorded which). These receptors were obtained from a woman in her 30s who had recovered from COVID-19. The CDR3 runs from the conserved cysteine through the conserved F or W. The order of the fields is clone size, V gene, J gene, D gene, CDR3 DNA, CDR3 protein. A D gene is named only where the DNA matches it firmly. The size entry is marked missing in some rows and otherwise reads once, few, many or a size class.

clone size: -
V gene: TRBV6-5
J gene: TRBJ1-1
D gene: TRBD1
CDR3 DNA: TGTGCCAGCAGTCGACGGGACAGGCAGGAGTTGGCTTTCTTT
CDR3 protein: CASSRRDRQELAFF

clone size: -
V gene: TRBV28
J gene: TRBJ2-2
D gene: -
CDR3 DNA: TGTGCCAGCAGGCGCCTTAATAGAACCAACACCGGGGAGCTGTTTTTT
CDR3 protein: CASRRLNRTNTGELFF

clone size: -
V gene: TRBV10-1
J gene: TRBJ2-3
D gene: TRBD2
CDR3 DNA: TGCGCCAGCAGTGAGGCGGGAGGAGATACGCAGTATTTT
CDR3 protein: CASSEAGGDTQYF

clone size: -
V gene: TRBV18
J gene: TRBJ2-7
D gene: TRBD1
CDR3 DNA: TGTGCCAGCTCACCAAAAGGGACAGGGGAGGAGCAGTACTTC
CDR3 protein: CASSPKGTGEEQYF

clone size: -
V gene: TRBV15
J gene: TRBJ1-5
D gene: -
CDR3 DNA: TGTGCCACCAGCAGAGAACCCTATAGCAATCAGCCCCAGCATTTT
CDR3 protein: CATSREPYSNQPQHF

clone size: -
V gene: TRBV11-2
J gene: TRBJ1-4
D gene: TRBD1
CDR3 DNA: TGTGCCAGCAGCACCAGGGGGCTGGGTGAAAAACTGTTTTTT
CDR3 protein: CASSTRGLGEKLFF

clone size: -
V gene: TRBV5-6
J gene: TRBJ1-2
D gene: -
CDR3 DNA: TGTGCCAGCAGTTCTACTACCTCCTATGGCTACACCTTC
CDR3 protein: CASSSTTSYGYTF

clone size: -
V gene: TRBV18
J gene: TRBJ2-1
D gene: -
CDR3 DNA: TGTGCCGGCCAACCGACCACTAGCACGTATGAGCAGTTCTTC
CDR3 protein: CAGQPTTSTYEQFF

clone size: -
V gene: TRBV10-3
J gene: TRBJ1-2
D gene: -
CDR3 DNA: TGTGCCATCAACCCGACAGGCGTGAACTATGGCTACACCTTC
CDR3 protein: CAINPTGVNYGYTF

clone size: -
V gene: TRBV27
J gene: TRBJ1-6
D gene: -
CDR3 DNA: TGTGCCAGCAGTTTGAGAGGGCTCGTCTCGGGCCTCCACTTT
CDR3 protein: CASSLRGLVSGLHF

clone size: -
V gene: TRBV19
J gene: TRBJ1-2
D gene: -
CDR3 DNA: TGTGCCAGTAGACTGGACTATGGCTACACCTTC
CDR3 protein: CASRLDYGYTF

clone size: -
V gene: TRBV28
J gene: TRBJ2-1
D gene: TRBD1
CDR3 DNA: TGTGCCAGCAGTTTTCCCCCTCAGACAGGGCCGAGGGGGAATGAGCAGTTCTTC
CDR3 protein: CASSFPPQTGPRGNEQFF

clone size: -
V gene: TRBV19
J gene: TRBJ2-3
D gene: -
CDR3 DNA: TGTGCCAGTAGTCAGGGTAGGTCTAGCACAGATACGCAGTATTTT
CDR3 protein: CASSQGRSSTDTQYF

clone size: once
V gene: TRBV11-2
J gene: TRBJ2-2
D gene: TRBD1
CDR3 DNA: TGTGCCAGCAGCTTAGGCCGGACAGGGGTCAACACCGGGGAGCTGTTTTTT
CDR3 protein: CASSLGRTGVNTGELFF

clone size: -
V gene: TRBV5-4
J gene: TRBJ2-5
D gene: -
CDR3 DNA: TGTGCCAGCAGACCACAGGGTATCCAAGAGACCCAGTACTTC
CDR3 protein: CASRPQGIQETQYF

clone size: -
V gene: TRBV7-2
J gene: TRBJ1-1
D gene: -
CDR3 DNA: TGTGCCAGCAGCTTAGCACAAGTGAACACTGAAGCTTTCTTT
CDR3 protein: CASSLAQVNTEAFF

clone size: once
V gene: TRBV6-6
J gene: TRBJ2-7
D gene: -
CDR3 DNA: TGTGCCAGCAGTTCAGGGCCCTACGAGCAGTACTTC
CDR3 protein: CASSSGPYEQYF

clone size: -
V gene: TRBV6-6
J gene: TRBJ1-4
D gene: -
CDR3 DNA: TGTGCCAGCAGCCACCCGGGTGGTGGGTATGAAAAACTGTTTTTT
CDR3 protein: CASSHPGGGYEKLFF

clone size: -
V gene: TRBV13
J gene: TRBJ2-1
D gene: TRBD2
CDR3 DNA: TGTGCCAGCAGCACTGAACCCGGGACTAGCGGGAGGAAGAATGAGCAGTTCTTC
CDR3 protein: CASSTEPGTSGRKNEQFF

clone size: -
V gene: TRBV7-6
J gene: TRBJ2-2
D gene: TRBD2
CDR3 DNA: TGTGCCAGCAGCCGACTAGCAAGCACCGGGGAGCTGTTTTTT
CDR3 protein: CASSRLASTGELFF

clone size: -
V gene: TRBV6-2/TRBV6-3
J gene: TRBJ2-2
D gene: TRBD2
CDR3 DNA: TGTGCCAGCAGTAAGCTCGGAGCGGGGGGCACCGGGGAGCTGTTTTTT
CDR3 protein: CASSKLGAGGTGELFF

clone size: few
V gene: TRBV27
J gene: TRBJ2-7
D gene: -
CDR3 DNA: TGTGCCAGCAGTCCACTGACTGATGACTACGAGCAGTACTTC
CDR3 protein: CASSPLTDDYEQYF

clone size: -
V gene: TRBV21-1
J gene: TRBJ2-5
D gene: -
CDR3 DNA: TGTGCCAGCAGCACCGGAAGTGGGCTCCAAGAGACCCAGTACTTC
CDR3 protein: CASSTGSGLQETQYF

clone size: -
V gene: TRBV5-6
J gene: TRBJ1-4
D gene: -
CDR3 DNA: TGTGCCAGCAGCTTGGGCCAGTTAAATGAAAAACTGTTTTTT
CDR3 protein: CASSLGQLNEKLFF

clone size: -
V gene: TRBV10-3
J gene: TRBJ2-1
D gene: -
CDR3 DNA: TGTGCCATCAGTGACCCGGGACATGGCTTGGACAATGAGCAGTTCTTC
CDR3 protein: CAISDPGHGLDNEQFF

clone size: -
V gene: TRBV10-3
J gene: TRBJ2-5
D gene: -
CDR3 DNA: TGTGCCATCAGTCAACAGGGTATTGAGGAGACCCAGTACTTC
CDR3 protein: CAISQQGIEETQYF

clone size: -
V gene: TRBV6-6
J gene: TRBJ1-2
D gene: TRBD1
CDR3 DNA: TGTGCCAGCCGTCTACAGGGGGCTTACCTCTATGGCTACACCTTC
CDR3 protein: CASRLQGAYLYGYTF

clone size: -
V gene: TRBV7-8
J gene: TRBJ1-2
D gene: TRBD1
CDR3 DNA: TGTGCCAGCAGCTTAGATCGATTTTTTGGGGGGCCGAACAGGGGAATATATGGCTACACCTTC
CDR3 protein: CASSLDRFFGGPNRGIYGYTF

clone size: -
V gene: TRBV14
J gene: TRBJ1-2
D gene: -
CDR3 DNA: TGTGCCAGCAGCCAAGATCTATCGTATGGCTACACCTTC
CDR3 protein: CASSQDLSYGYTF

clone size: once
V gene: TRBV2
J gene: TRBJ1-5
D gene: TRBD1
CDR3 DNA: TGTGCCAGCAGCGCTCCGGGACAGGGGGTCCCGTATAGCAATCAGCCCCAGCATTTT
CDR3 protein: CASSAPGQGVPYSNQPQHF

clone size: -
V gene: TRBV9
J gene: TRBJ2-2
D gene: -
CDR3 DNA: TGTGCCAGCAGCCCGTCCGGGGAGCTGTTTTTT
CDR3 protein: CASSPSGELFF

clone size: -
V gene: TRBV5-1
J gene: TRBJ2-1
D gene: TRBD2
CDR3 DNA: TGCGCCAGCAGCTTGCCCGGGACTAGCGGGATCAATGAGCAGTTCTTC
CDR3 protein: CASSLPGTSGINEQFF

clone size: once
V gene: TRBV12-3/TRBV12-4
J gene: TRBJ1-1
D gene: -
CDR3 DNA: TGTGCCAGCAGTTGGGATGCAGGGACTGAAGCTTTCTTT
CDR3 protein: CASSWDAGTEAFF

clone size: -
V gene: TRBV13
J gene: TRBJ1-1
D gene: -
CDR3 DNA: TGTGCCAGCAGCCTACACAAGGTAGGCGGGGGAGTCTACACTGAAGCTTTCTTT
CDR3 protein: CASSLHKVGGGVYTEAFF

clone size: -
V gene: TRBV2
J gene: TRBJ1-1
D gene: -
CDR3 DNA: TGTGCCAGCAGTAAGGGATTGCGGGATGAAGCTTTCTTT
CDR3 protein: CASSKGLRDEAFF

clone size: -
V gene: TRBV27
J gene: TRBJ1-3
D gene: -
CDR3 DNA: TGCGTTGATGGGGCGCGGTTATCTGGAAACACCATATATTTT
CDR3 protein: CVDGARLSGNTIYF

clone size: -
V gene: TRBV25-1
J gene: TRBJ1-2
D gene: TRBD1
CDR3 DNA: TGTGCCAGCAGTTCTACAGGGGTGCACTATGGCTACACCTTC
CDR3 protein: CASSSTGVHYGYTF

clone size: -
V gene: TRBV19
J gene: TRBJ1-2
D gene: -
CDR3 DNA: TGTGCCACCATTGGGGAGAACTATGGCTACACCTTC
CDR3 protein: CATIGENYGYTF

clone size: -
V gene: TRBV10-3
J gene: TRBJ2-1
D gene: TRBD2
CDR3 DNA: TGTGCCATCAGATCTAGCGGGACCTCTCCCAACCCCAACAATGAGCAGTTCTTC
CDR3 protein: CAIRSSGTSPNPNNEQFF

clone size: -
V gene: TRBV5-4
J gene: TRBJ2-5
D gene: TRBD2
CDR3 DNA: TGTGCCAGCTCAAAGCGGGGGCAAGAGACCCAGTACTTC
CDR3 protein: CASSKRGQETQYF